This TCR beta chain was retrieved from a study of cytomegalovirus exposure and HLA in healthy donors. Study-wide points: A subsequent analysis found that TCR clusters from the first cohort also tended to co-occur in the 130 or so validation repertoires, with roughly 95% of cluster scores above 0. The listing of approximately 160 TCR beta chains classed them as cytomegalovirus-associated. Rare TCR sequences dominated, though some public TCRs recurred in many donors. A few chains tied to CMV proved CMV antigen-specific in vitro.

About this clone: Its target is not known.

Clones were sequenced by immunoSEQ multiplex PCR, and TCRdb holds only the in-frame ones, with some missing. The table records some 140,000 clones, around 89% of them present only once. With 3 bases removed from V and 1 base from J, the gap between germline ends came to 8 bases. The CDR3 extends over 14 amino acids. The germline gives CDR1 SGHRS, CDR2 YFSETQ. Sequenced sample: PBMCs. This receptor was taken from a woman between 25 and 40 years old in good health and CMV-seropositive. The J gene is TRBJ2-1, the V gene TRBV5-1; D remains unclear. CDR3 in DNA: TGCGCCAGCAGCTCCCCGGGTTCCTACAATGAGCAGTTCTTC. Translation: CASSSPGSYNEQFF.